Listed below are T cell receptor beta chains from one sample, sequenced in a study of metastatic and nonmetastatic thyroid tumors. With MiXCR, TCRdb called clones anew from the PCR reads. The sample has over 15,000 clones; about 27% are singletons. The sequencing input was tumor tissue. The receptor source for this set is a female donor with papillary thyroid cancer or a benign thyroid nodule (not recorded which). Some clones in this sample may be carry-over from other donors' samples. CDR3s include the opening cysteine and the closing phenylalanine or tryptophan. D genes are given only for firm matches. For some rows the clone size is stated as once, few or many, or as a class when expanded; others skip it.

J,V,size,D,CDR3,DNA
TRBJ2-7,TRBV19,NA,TRBD2,CASSIDLAGFVEQYF,TGTGCCAGTAGTATAGACCTAGCGGGATTTGTCGAGCAGTACTTC
TRBJ1-1,TRBV20-1,many,NA,CSARDVVVLGF,TGCAGTGCTAGAGATGTGGTCGTGCTGGGCTTT
TRBJ1-2,TRBV28,few,TRBD1,CASKVDGQGRSYGYTF,TGTGCCAGCAAGGTGGATGGACAGGGGAGATCTTATGGCTACACCTTC
TRBJ2-7,TRBV6-2/TRBV6-3,few,TRBD1,CATTGQGRYEQYF,TGTGCCACCACGGGACAGGGGCGCTACGAGCAGTACTTC
TRBJ2-2,TRBV29-1,many,NA,CSGGTAATGELFF,TGCAGCGGCGGGACAGCTGCCACCGGGGAGCTGTTTTTT
TRBJ2-5,TRBV11-2,NA,NA,CASSPEGDQETQYF,TGTGCCAGCAGCCCCGAGGGGGACCAAGAGACCCAGTACTTC
TRBJ1-4,TRBV2,many,NA,CASTKGRGAEKLFF,TGTGCCAGCACCAAGGGTAGAGGGGCCGAAAAACTGTTTTTT
TRBJ2-2,TRBV20-1,many,TRBD1,CSAIDRERTGELFF,TGCAGTGCAATCGACAGGGAAAGGACCGGGGAGCTGTTTTTT
TRBJ2-5,TRBV5-1,many,NA,CASSGGDSQETQYF,TGCGCCAGCAGCGGCGGGGACAGCCAAGAGACCCAGTACTTC
TRBJ1-5,TRBV6-4,NA,TRBD1,CASSEGRGPNQPQHF,TGTGCCAGCAGTGAGGGCAGGGGGCCCAATCAGCCCCAGCATTTT
TRBJ2-1,TRBV30,NA,NA,CAWSVLASYNEQFF,TGTGCCTGGAGTGTACTCGCGTCCTACAATGAGCAGTTCTTC
TRBJ2-7,TRBV6-1,NA,TRBD1,CASSVSPGTGRKREQYF,TGTGCCAGCAGTGTCTCTCCCGGGACAGGGAGAAAACGCGAGCAGTACTTC
TRBJ1-1,TRBV6-1,few,NA,CASMGAQSNTEAFF,TGTGCCAGTATGGGGGCCCAGTCGAACACTGAAGCTTTCTTT
TRBJ1-1,TRBV28,many,TRBD1,CASSYRWGTGMSTEAFF,TGTGCCAGCAGTTATAGGTGGGGGACAGGGATGAGCACTGAAGCTTTCTTT
TRBJ2-5,TRBV19,NA,TRBD1,CATARGTGETQYF,TGTGCCACCGCGAGGGGGACAGGTGAGACCCAGTACTTC
TRBJ2-2,TRBV6-5,NA,TRBD2,CASSYTSSGSDTGELFF,TGTGCCAGCAGTTACACCTCTAGCGGGAGCGACACCGGGGAGCTGTTTTTT
TRBJ2-1,TRBV5-6,many,TRBD2,CASSTWTSGSRYNEQFF,TGTGCCAGCAGCACCTGGACTAGCGGGAGCCGCTACAATGAGCAGTTCTTC
TRBJ2-7,TRBV5-5,NA,TRBD1,CASSPRQGAISYEQYF,TGTGCCAGCAGCCCGAGACAGGGGGCGATATCCTACGAGCAGTACTTC
TRBJ1-3,TRBV10-2,many,NA,CASSAGQLISGNTIYF,TGCGCCAGCAGTGCCGGACAGCTCATCTCTGGAAACACCATATATTTT
TRBJ1-6,TRBV25-1,medium-sized,TRBD1,CASSPRQGNSPLHF,TGTGCCAGCAGTCCTCGACAGGGAAATTCACCCCTCCACTTT
TRBJ2-7,TRBV11-1,NA,NA,CASTPDMRGPLYYEQYF,TGTGCCAGCACCCCGGACATGCGGGGCCCACTTTACTACGAGCAGTACTTC
TRBJ2-1,TRBV6-4,medium-sized,NA,CASSLEVEQFF,TGTGCCAGCAGCCTAGAGGTTGAGCAGTTCTTC
TRBJ2-1,TRBV20-1,NA,NA,CSAKDREIVSYNEQFF,TGCAGTGCAAAGGACAGAGAAATTGTGAGCTACAATGAGCAGTTCTTC
TRBJ2-1,TRBV28,few,NA,CASSPNRVFFYNEQFF,TGTGCCAGCAGTCCAAATAGGGTTTTCTTCTACAATGAGCAGTTCTTC
TRBJ2-3,TRBV20-1,many,TRBD2,CSARDTLAGSTDTQYF,TGCAGTGCTAGAGATACACTAGCGGGAAGCACAGATACGCAGTATTTT
TRBJ2-7,TRBV20-1,NA,TRBD2,CSAGTSGSRYEQYF,TGCAGTGCCGGGACTAGCGGGAGTCGATACGAGCAGTACTTC
TRBJ2-1,TRBV2,NA,TRBD2,CASSEPTSGSPNEQFF,TGTGCCAGCAGTGAACCGACTAGCGGGAGCCCCAATGAGCAGTTCTTC
TRBJ1-1,TRBV20-1,NA,TRBD1,CSASRGTMNTEAFF,TGCAGTGCTAGCAGGGGGACAATGAACACTGAAGCTTTCTTT
TRBJ1-2,TRBV2,many,NA,CASTDQGNYGYTF,TGTGCCAGCACCGACCAGGGGAACTATGGCTACACCTTC
TRBJ1-6,TRBV27,NA,TRBD1,CASSLSNGGTGNSPLHF,TGTGCCAGCAGTTTATCGAACGGGGGGACAGGAAATTCACCCCTCCACTTT
TRBJ1-4,TRBV20-1,many,NA,CSARLGGTNEKLFF,TGCAGTGCTAGGTTGGGGGGGACTAATGAAAAACTGTTTTTT
TRBJ2-1,TRBV9,NA,TRBD2,CASSASGIMLNDQFF,TGTGCCAGCAGCGCCAGCGGGATTATGTTAAATGATCAGTTCTTC